This T cell receptor (beta chain) originates from a study of blood T cell repertoires in COVID-19. Deletions cut 0 bases from V and 0 bases from J, with 8 bases between. Per the germline V gene, CDR1 is KGHSH and CDR2 is LQKENI. CDR3 length equals 15 residues. TCRdb keeps only in-frame clones here, not all; method: immunoSEQ multiplex PCR. Of roughly 76,000 clones in the sample, around 90% were seen once. This TCR was sampled from a woman older than 75 with active or convalescent COVID-19. This chain uses TRBV18 with TRBJ2-5; D is uncertain. Sequenced: peripheral blood. The CDR3 sequence: CASSPPVQNQETQYF. The CDR3 DNA is TGTGCCAGCTCACCACCGGTCCAGAACCAAGAGACCCAGTACTTC.